This TCR beta chain was sequenced in a study of vaccination and CD4 T cells after COVID-19. Study at large: At a median roughly 70 days (range 14 to 241) after dose two, post-vaccine samples were obtained.

As to this clonotype: The antigen remains unidentified.

This sample's treatment: approximately 9-day PBMC culture with coronavirus spike peptide pools or control peptides (ViraFEST assay). V lost 5 bases to trimming and J lost 2 bases, with 7 bases between them. The CDR3 spans 12 residues. Germline assignment: CDR1 SEHNR and CDR2 FQNEAQ (reference sequence). At the Johns Hopkins FTIC core, DNA taken from cultured CD4+ T cells was sequenced by way of the Oncomine TCR Beta short-read assay. TCRdb itself ran the PCR reads through MiXCR, one entry per CDR3 protein. The sample shows 4,500 or so distinct CDR3 sequences, roughly 75% of them seen only once. The receptor comes from a human donor who had recovered from COVID-19. The chain has TRBV7-9 and TRBJ2-7, with unresolved D. Sequencing was done on a sample of CD4+ T cells from blood, cultured in vitro. The DNA for the CDR3 is TGTGCCAGCAGCCCCACAGCCTACGAGCAGTACTTC. Amino acid sequence: CASSPTAYEQYF.